A single T cell receptor (beta chain) is shown here with its context. This record comes from a study of blood T cell repertoires in COVID-19. Overall study context: Acute and convalescent COVID-19 specimens originated in the United States, Italy and Spain. PBMCs, B-cell-depleted T cells, or T cells provided the cDNA or gDNA that made up the material.

Seattle researchers signed up patients amid active infection and tracked them longitudinally. The table came from immunoSEQ multiplex PCR; TCRdb's copy has only in-frame clones and leaves some out. The sample lists about 250,000 clones; roughly 89% were seen once. What was sequenced was peripheral blood. This clonotype was obtained from a woman between 55 and 75 years old with COVID-19, enrolled during active disease.

The CDR3 here is CASSSPGQGVSYEQYF. CDR3 bases: TGTGCCAGCAGCTCCCCGGGACAGGGGGTTTCCTACGAGCAGTACTTC. V usage is TRBV7-9 and J usage is TRBJ2-7; 11 nucleotides align to TRBD1. The V gene's germline CDR1 is SEHNR and CDR2 FQNEAQ (reference sequence). This CDR3 has 16 residues. V was pared by 4 bases and J by 1 base, with 6 bases of the junction left unmatched.